The clone carrying this T cell receptor (beta chain) was counted many times. Its cognate antigen is unknown. Library construction for TCR beta used iRepertoire HTBI primers and Arm-PCR of CDR3 regions. Per the original methods: Sequenced samples collectively carried 55 to 80 TRBV and 15 or so TRBJ segments. Using its own MiXCR run on the multiplex PCR reads, TCRdb lists one record per CDR3 protein. TCRdb assigned the V and J calls; the authors' analysis was not used. The repertoire consists of about 210,000 distinct CDR3 sequences, with roughly 20% occurring once and the leading ten covering about 11%. Germline-derived CDR1 and CDR2 are SGHNT and YENEEA. CDR3 length: 19 residues. With V trimmed by 5 bases and J by 0 bases, 18 bases remained unmatched. This entry is derived from a study of regulatory T cells in long-lasting Graves disease. General study results and limits: The number of shared public clonotypes was higher in persistent patients (approximately 2,500) than new patients (966).

The time point denotes: newly diagnosed GD, antithyroid drugs for less than 3 months. TCR sequences were obtained from RNA taken from PBMCs. The sample was also linked to a second study, of T cells in Graves' hyperthyroidism and ophthalmopathy. According to that study: Patients aged 18 to 65 had newly diagnosed hyperthyroidism of under 2 months' duration. RT-PCR in the first round (using the HTBI primer set) targeted the TCR CDR3.

This chain joins TRBV11-3 and TRBJ1-1, with TRBD1 identical over 7 bases. The sequenced sample was peripheral blood mononuclear cells (PBMCs), obtained at new diagnosis, from a patient treated with antithyroid drugs. The TCR was taken from a woman between 25 and 40 years old with Graves disease. The CDR3 loop reads CASSQGYRQGFGMNTEAFF. CDR3 in DNA: TGTGCCAGCAGCCAGGGATACCGACAGGGATTTGGGATGAACACTGAAGCTTTCTTT.